This TCR beta chain was identified during a study of blood T cell repertoires in COVID-19. Study-level information: COVID-19 samples from acute and convalescent phases originated in the United States, Italy and Spain. In each case, the material was cDNA or gDNA derived from T cells, B-cell-depleted T cells, or PBMCs.

Germline CDR1 and CDR2: LNHDA and SQIVND (reference sequence). The CDR3 totals 16 residues. The V end lost 7 bases, the J end lost 2 bases, and 19 bases lay between the germline ends. The authors' processing: Amplification of reference gene primers provided the estimated nucleated cell counts. Clones were read by immunoSEQ multiplex PCR, and TCRdb kept only the in-frame ones, dropping some. That table furnishes V, J and clone size, whereas the DNA furnished D and trimming. The data contain more than 200,000 clones, approximately 83% of them singletons. The sequence was collected from a woman in her thirties or forties with active or convalescent COVID-19. The chain joins TRBV19 to TRBJ2-3; D is possibly TRBD2 (5 bases). The sample taken for sequencing was peripheral blood. The CDR3 protein is CASTPTGRAHTDTQYF. CDR3 bases: TGTGCCAGTACCCCAACTGGGCGGGCGCACACAGATACGCAGTATTTT.